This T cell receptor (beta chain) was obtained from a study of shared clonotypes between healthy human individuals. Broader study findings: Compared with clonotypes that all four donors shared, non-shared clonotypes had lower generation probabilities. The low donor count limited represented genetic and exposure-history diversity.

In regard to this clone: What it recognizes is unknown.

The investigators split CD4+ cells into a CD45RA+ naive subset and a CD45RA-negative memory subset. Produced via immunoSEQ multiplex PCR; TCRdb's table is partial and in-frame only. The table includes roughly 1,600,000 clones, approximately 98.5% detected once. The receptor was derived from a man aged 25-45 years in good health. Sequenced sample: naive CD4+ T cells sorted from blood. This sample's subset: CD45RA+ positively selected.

This CDR3 reads CASSLGTGGPPLYNEQFF. The CDR3 region has the DNA TGTGCCAGCAGCTTAGGTACAGGGGGGCCCCCATTATACAATGAGCAGTTCTTC. The V gene is TRBV7-8, the J gene TRBJ2-1; 8 bases map to TRBD1. This CDR3 comprises 18 residues. Germline trimming cut 1 base from V and 4 bases from J; bases unmatched to any gene: 12. Germline V gene lookup returns CDR1 SGHVS and CDR2 FQNEAQ.